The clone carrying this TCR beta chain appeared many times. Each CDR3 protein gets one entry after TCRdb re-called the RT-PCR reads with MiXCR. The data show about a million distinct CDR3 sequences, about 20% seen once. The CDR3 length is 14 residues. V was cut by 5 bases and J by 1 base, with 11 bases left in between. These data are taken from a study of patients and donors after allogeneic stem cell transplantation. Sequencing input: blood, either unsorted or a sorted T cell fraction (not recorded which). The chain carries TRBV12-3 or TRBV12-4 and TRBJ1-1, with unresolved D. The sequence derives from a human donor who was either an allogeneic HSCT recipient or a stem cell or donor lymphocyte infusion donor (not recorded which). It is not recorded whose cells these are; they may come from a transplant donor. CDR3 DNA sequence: TGTGCCAGCAGTCCGCACCTAGAGAACACTGAAGCTTTCTTT. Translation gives CASSPHLENTEAFF.